This T cell receptor beta chain was obtained from a study of vaccination and CD4 T cells after COVID-19. Whole-study findings and limits: Convalescent patients' clones that were vaccine-specific were spike mono-reactive in 304 of 307 cases.

V was pared by 7 bases and J by 2 bases, with 5 bases of the junction left unmatched. The CDR3 length is 13 residues. Germline lookup yields CDR1 ENHRY and CDR2 SYGVKD. As for this clonotype: The target antigen is unknown.

Treatment: roughly ten-day PBMC culture with coronavirus spike peptide pools or control peptides (ViraFEST assay). CD4+ T lymphocytes from the unexposed donor were collected before the COVID-19 pandemic (2011-2018). Oncomine TCR Beta short-read sequencing was applied to DNA from cultured CD4+ T cells. The genomic DNA was obtained from cultured CD4+ T cells by extraction with the QIAamp micro DNA kit. TCRdb re-analysed the PCR reads in MiXCR, keeping a single row per CDR3 protein. The sample contains approximately 9,700 distinct CDR3 sequences, around 32% of which appear only once. The chain recombines TRBV10-3 with TRBJ2-7; 7 bases are a match to TRBD1. The TCR sequence derives from a human donor in good health. Sequencing input: CD4+ T cells from blood, cultured in vitro. The CDR3 sequence: CAINGQAPYEQYF. The CDR3 nucleotides are TGTGCCATCAATGGACAGGCCCCCTACGAGCAGTACTTC.